Following are 26 T cell receptor beta chains from one sample sequenced in a study of T cells in Graves' hyperthyroidism and ophthalmopathy. RNA transcripts provided the source from which TCR beta CDR3 regions were amplified. Initially, a first-round RT-PCR of the TCR CDR3 employed the HTBI primer set. In TCRdb, the multiplex PCR reads were re-called with MiXCR into one record per CDR3 protein. The table records 130,000 to 150,000 distinct CDR3 sequences, approximately 24% of them present only once. Material: blood. The receptors shown here come from a woman in her 50s with Graves' hyperthyroidism that later progressed to Graves' ophthalmopathy.

The rearrangement joins TRBV20-1 to TRBJ2-1, with 8 bases matching TRBD2. CDR1 is DFQATT, CDR2 SNEGSKA, per germline (reference sequence). V trimming: 3 bases; J trimming: 6 bases; junction bases outside the gene matches: 7. There are 14 residues in the CDR3. CDR3 sequence: CSASTPSGFNEQFF. CDR3 nucleotides: TGCAGTGCTAGTACGCCTAGCGGGTTCAATGAGCAGTTCTTC.

The genes are TRBV5-1 and TRBJ2-7, with D unclear. Germline V gives CDR1 SGHRS, CDR2 YFSETQ. The CDR3 runs to 15 residues. Trimming pared 0 bases from V and 5 bases from J, leaving 15 bases between. CDR3 region: CASSLASPGLDEQYF. In DNA form, the CDR3 reads TGCGCCAGCAGCTTGGCCTCACCGGGTCTCGACGAGCAGTACTTC.

This clonotype was detected many times. At one of its ends the junction is not consistent with the germline gene, which may arise from a read error. The chain couples TRBV7-7 to TRBJ1-5; a weak D match, TRBD1 (6 bases). The CDR3 is made up of 16 amino acids. Germline CDR1 SSHAT, CDR2 FNYEAQ (reference sequence). CDR3 residues: CASSIQGPLNNQPQHF. CDR3 sequence (DNA): TGTGCTAGCAGCATACAGGGTCCCCTTAACAATCAGCCCCAGCATTTT. Full variable domain (rest looked up from reference TRBV7-7 and TRBJ1-5): GAGVSQSPRYKVTKRGQDVTLRCDPISSHATLYWYQQALGQGPEFLTYFNYEAQPDKSGLPSDRFSAERPEGSISTLTIQRTEQRDSAMYRCASSIQGPLNNQPQHFGDGTRLSIL.

The sample holds many counts of this clonotype. This chain uses TRBV10-1 with TRBJ1-1; D possibly corresponds to TRBD1 (5 bases). The V gene's germline CDR1 is WNHNN and CDR2 SYGVQD (reference sequence). This CDR3 is 17 amino acids long. V dropped 2 bases and J dropped 1 base, with 17 bases sitting between them. The CDR3 spells CASSERGIGTGNTEAFF. The CDR3 DNA reads as TGCGCCAGCAGTGAGCGAGGGATTGGGACCGGGAACACTGAAGCTTTCTTT.

There are many counts of this clonotype. The chain joins TRBV30 to TRBJ1-5, with 8 bases fitting TRBD1. This CDR3 has 15 residues. Germline V gives CDR1 GTSNPN, CDR2 SVGIG (reference sequence). Germline trimming cut 4 bases from V and 4 bases from J; bases unmatched to any gene: 9. The CDR3 reads CAWKPPGTGNQPQHF. The CDR3, as DNA: TGTGCCTGGAAACCCCCCGGGACAGGTAATCAGCCCCAGCATTTT.

The chain has TRBV4-1 and TRBJ1-1; D unclear. The CDR3 totals 15 residues. The V end lost 6 bases, the J end lost 0 bases, and 14 bases lay between the germline ends. Germline CDR1 reads MGHRA; CDR2 reads YSYEKL. CDR3: CASRHVLGMNTEAFF. The DNA for the CDR3 is TGCGCCAGCAGACACGTTCTAGGGATGAACACTGAAGCTTTCTTT.

The V and J genes are TRBV28 and TRBJ2-2, with 7 bases lining up with TRBD2. The CDR3 length is 16 residues. V was clipped by 4 bases and J by 5 bases; unmatched bases: 10. CDR1 is MDHEN and CDR2 is SYDVKM in the germline V gene. CDR3 region: CASSSIGDYKTGELFF. CDR3 nucleotides: TGTGCCAGCAGTTCTATTGGGGACTACAAAACCGGGGAGCTGTTTTTT.

For this clonotype: The junction shows a germline mismatch at one end, possibly a read error. The V call is TRBV5-1, the J call TRBJ1-1, with D possibly TRBD1 on 5 matching bases. The CDR3 loop spans 15 amino acids. The germline CDR1 and CDR2 sequences are SGHRS and YFSETQ. The CDR3 spells CASSLLREGYTKAFF. CDR3 DNA sequence: TGCGCCAGCAGCTTGTTGCGGGAGGGGTACACTAAAGCTTTCTTT.

This clonotype was found many times. The CDR3 here is CASSTIQGLGSTEAFF. CDR3 DNA: TGTGCCAGCAGCACGATACAGGGATTGGGGAGCACTGAAGCTTTCTTT. The rearrangement links TRBV5-5 to TRBJ1-1, with D possibly matching TRBD1 (6 bases). Germline CDR1 SGHKS, CDR2 YYEKEE (reference sequence). V dropped 4 bases and J dropped 4 bases, with 20 bases sitting between them. The CDR3 covers 16 residues.

This chain connects TRBV6-1 to TRBJ2-2, with 11 positions matching TRBD1. Germline CDR1 MNHNS, CDR2 SASEGT. The CDR3 consists of 15 residues. The J segment lost 7 bases and the V segment lost 6 bases, leaving 7 bases of the junction unmatched. This CDR3 is CASRGGQGASGELFF. CDR3 coding DNA: TGTGCCAGCAGAGGTGGACAGGGGGCCAGCGGGGAGCTGTTTTTT.

In this sample, this clonotype turned up many times. The chain is built from TRBV3-1 and TRBJ2-1, with 8 bases identical to TRBD2. The CDR3 loop spans 16 amino acids. V was clipped by 4 bases and J by 10 bases; unmatched bases: 15. Germline CDR1 LGHDT, CDR2 YNNKEL (reference sequence). CDR3 coding DNA: TGTGCCAGCAGCCCGGGGGGGGCGGGAGTGATTGGGGAGCAGTTCTTC. As protein: CASSPGGAGVIGEQFF.

There are many counts of this clonotype. This rearrangement joins TRBV5-1 to TRBJ1-6; D may be TRBD1 (6 bases). Germline CDR1 is SGHRS and CDR2 is YFSETQ. Trimming pared 4 bases from V and 10 bases from J, leaving 18 bases between. The CDR3 loop spans 15 amino acids. The CDR3 here is CASSPDRPGGSPLHF. The CDR3 DNA reads TGCGCCAGCAGCCCGGACAGACCTGGCGGCTCACCCCTCCACTTT.

At least ten counts were recorded for this clonotype. V and J are TRBV20-1 and TRBJ2-7; D may match TRBD1 or TRBD2 (7 bases each). CDR3 length: 14 amino acids. Germline assignment: CDR1 DFQATT and CDR2 SNEGSKA (reference sequence). The V gene lost 3 bases and the J gene lost 3 bases, with 15 bases spanning the gap. CDR3 bases: TGCAGTGCTAGGGTGGGAGGGGGCAGCTACGAGCAGTACTTC. The encoded protein is CSARVGGGSYEQYF.

This clonotype has a handful of counts. The CDR3 spells CASSPFAGVTGELFF. As DNA, the CDR3 is TGTGCCAGCAGTCCCTTTGCGGGAGTCACCGGGGAGCTGTTTTTT. This chain joins TRBV6-2 or TRBV6-3 and TRBJ2-2; 7 bases map to TRBD2. V lost 5 bases and J lost 4; bases outside the gene matches: 7. The germline V gene has CDR1 MNHEY and CDR2 SVGEGT. The CDR3 has 15 residues.

This chain connects TRBV9 to TRBJ2-3; D not resolved. Germline CDR1 and CDR2: SGDLS and YYNGEE. This CDR3 has 14 residues. V lost 0 bases and J 6 bases, leaving 11 bases between the germline ends. The CDR3 region has the DNA TGTGCCAGCAGCGTAGAAGTCGGGCGGGATACGCAGTATTTT. Translated: CASSVEVGRDTQYF.

As for this clonotype: Sequence at one end of the junction differs from germline and may be a read error. This rearrangement joins TRBV11-2 to TRBJ2-1, with 9 bases that match TRBD2. The CDR3 sequence is 15 residues long. The germline gives CDR1 SGHAT, CDR2 FQNNGV. The CDR3 region is CASSLGASGKNGQFF. The CDR3 DNA reads as TGTGCCAGCAGCTTAGGCGCTAGCGGGAAGAATGGGCAGTTCTTC.

This clonotype was found a few times. J is TRBJ1-6 and V is TRBV7-3; TRBD1 matches 9 bases. This CDR3 is 14 amino acids long. Looked up from germline, CDR1 is SGHTA and CDR2 is FQGTGA. The V gene end was trimmed by 5 bases and the J gene end by 9 bases; junction bases not matched to a gene: 5. CDR3 sequence reads: CASSVQGAGSPLHF. The CDR3 DNA reads as TGTGCCAGCAGCGTACAGGGGGCTGGTTCACCCCTCCACTTT.

This clonotype was recorded many times. CDR3 loop: CAWSVGSGGDTQYF. The CDR3 bases are TGTGCCTGGAGTGTCGGATCCGGCGGGGATACGCAGTATTTT. The chain combines TRBV30 with TRBJ2-3; TRBD2 is a possible D gene (5 bases). CDR3 length equals 14 residues. V was clipped by 0 bases and J by 6 bases, with 13 bases between them. Germline V lookup: CDR1 GTSNPN, CDR2 SVGIG (reference sequence). Drawing the rest from reference TRBV30 and TRBJ2-3, the complete variable domain is SQTIHQWPATLVQPVGSPLSLECTVEGTSNPNLYWYRQAAGRGLQLLFYSVGIGQISSEVPQNLSASRPQDRQFILSSKKLLLSDSGFYLCAWSVGSGGDTQYFGPGTRLTVL.

The chain recombines TRBV28 with TRBJ1-1; 9 nucleotides align to TRBD1. CDR1 MDHEN and CDR2 SYDVKM come from the germline V gene. V lost 6 bases, J lost 3 bases, and 8 bases stayed unmatched. This CDR3 is built from 15 residues. The CDR3 DNA reads TGTGCCAGCAGCACGGACAGGGGATGGGACACTGAAGCTTTCTTT. This codes for CASSTDRGWDTEAFF.

This clonotype was recorded many times. The chain has TRBV3-1 and TRBJ2-7, with unresolved D. The V end was cut by 4 bases, the J end by 5 bases, with 6 bases between. The CDR3 consists of 11 residues. Germline V gene data show CDR1 as LGHDT and CDR2 as YNNKEL (reference sequence). CDR3 sequence (DNA): TGTGCCAGCAGCCGGGGAAACGAGCAGTACTTC. Translated: CASSRGNEQYF.

V gene TRBV12-3 or TRBV12-4 combines with J gene TRBJ2-3; D possibly corresponds to TRBD1 (6 bases). Trimming stripped 8 bases from V and 6 bases from J, with 15 bases between. The CDR3 contains 13 residues. The CDR3 nucleotides are TGTGCCAGCCGTTGGGGGCCCGGGGATACGCAGTATTTT. Translated, it gives CASRWGPGDTQYF.

This clonotype was found many times. The chain has TRBV20-1 and TRBJ2-2, with unresolved D. The V end was cut by 2 bases, the J end by 5 bases, with 12 bases between. This CDR3 comprises 14 residues. Germline values: CDR1 DFQATT, CDR2 SNEGSKA (reference sequence). The CDR3 region has the DNA TGCAGTGCTAGAAAGGGAAGTATGACCGGGGAGCTGTTTTTT. This encodes CSARKGSMTGELFF.

The chain carries TRBV5-1 and TRBJ1-6; unclear D gene. From germline, CDR1 is SGHRS and CDR2 YFSETQ. V gave up 0 bases and J gave up 13 bases, with 17 bases separating them. This CDR3 is built from 15 residues. Here the CDR3 reads CASSLEKHSGMPLHF. In nucleotides, the CDR3 is TGCGCCAGCAGCTTGGAAAAGCACAGCGGAATGCCCCTCCACTTT.

This clonotype was seen only a few times. The rearrangement uses TRBV5-1 and TRBJ2-3; D assignment may be TRBD1 or TRBD2 (6 bases each). V lost 7 bases, J lost 0 bases, and 15 bases lay in between. Germline values: CDR1 SGHRS, CDR2 YFSETQ. CDR3 length equals 15 residues. The CDR3 here is CASRSTGTSTDTQYF. The CDR3 DNA reads as TGCGCCAGCCGATCCACAGGGACTAGCACAGATACGCAGTATTTT.

Of note for this clonotype: The CDR3 carries no conserved terminal phenylalanine or tryptophan, so it likely arises from a read error. The CDR3 here is CASSLGPSGSEQFL. CDR3 nucleotide sequence: TGCGCCAGCAGCTTGGGGCCTAGCGGTAGTGAGCAGTTCCTC. V is TRBV5-1 and J is TRBJ2-1, with 7 positions matching TRBD2. J gave up 9 bases and V 0 bases, and 6 bases lay outside the gene matches. The CDR3 spans 14 residues. Germline assignment: CDR1 SGHRS and CDR2 YFSETQ.

The rearrangement joins TRBV19 to TRBJ2-7; the D gene could be TRBD1 or TRBD2 (5 bases each). This CDR3 has 14 amino acids. The ends were cut back, 10 bases at V and 4 bases at J, with 20 bases in the middle. Germline loops: CDR1 LNHDA, CDR2 SQIVND (reference sequence). In DNA, the CDR3 is TGTGCCAAGCTACCGGGACCTCCTCCTTACGAGCAGTACTTC. Protein: CAKLPGPPPYEQYF.